Listed here are 21 T cell receptor beta chains from one sample, sequenced in a study of control samples from healthy donors and cancer patients. Sequencing was performed with immunoSEQ multiplex PCR; in TCRdb, only in-frame clones are kept and a portion is missing. The repertoire holds approximately 170,000 clones, 88% seen once, with 4% to 6% in the top ten. The sequencing input was blood. These receptors originate from a woman under 40 in good health.

The gene calls are TRBV21-1 and TRBJ2-1. TRBV21-1 is described as a pseudogene. The CDR3 covers 10 residues. The CDR3 sequence: CASPPGEQFF. CDR3 coding DNA: TGTGCCAGCCCACCGGGCGAGCAGTTCTTC.

This chain uses TRBV29-1 with TRBJ1-5; no definite D call. The CDR3 has 12 amino acids. Germline loops: CDR1 SQVTM, CDR2 ANQGSEA. Trimming removed 3 bases at V and 2 bases at J, with 5 bases between. The CDR3 reads CSVEDGNQPQHF. The CDR3, as DNA: TGCAGCGTTGAGGACGGCAATCAGCCCCAGCATTTT. Full variable domain (rest looked up from reference TRBV29-1 and TRBJ1-5): SAVISQKPSRDICQRGTSLTIQCQVDSQVTMMFWYRQQPGQSLTLIATANQGSEATYESGFVIDKFPISRPNLTFSTLTVSNMSPEDSSIYLCSVEDGNQPQHFGDGTRLSIL.

The chain is built from TRBV13 and TRBJ1-3; D is ambiguous. CDR1 is PRHDT, CDR2 FYEKMQ, per germline (reference sequence). Trimming left V 5 bases short and J 4 bases short, with 12 bases between. CDR3 length: 14 amino acids. The CDR3 sequence: CASSPGGPGNTIYF. The CDR3 nucleotides are TGTGCCAGCAGCCCCGGTGGGCCGGGAAACACCATATATTTT.

This CDR3 reads CAWSPTQRVPAFF. The CDR3 DNA follows: TGTGCCTGGAGCCCAACCCAGAGGGTACCAGCTTTCTTT. V usage is TRBV30 and J usage is TRBJ1-1; D gene ambiguous. CDR1 and CDR2 from the germline V gene are GTSNPN and SVGIG (reference sequence). This CDR3 is 13 amino acids long. V was cut by 3 bases and J by 10 bases, with 18 bases left in between. The full variable domain, completed using reference TRBV30 and TRBJ1-1, is SQTIHQWPATLVQPVGSPLSLECTVEGTSNPNLYWYRQAAGRGLQLLFYSVGIGQISSEVPQNLSASRPQDRQFILSSKKLLLSDSGFYLCAWSPTQRVPAFFGQGTRLTVV.

This sequence joins TRBV7-9 and TRBJ2-5; D may correspond to TRBD1 or TRBD2 (5 bases each). V lost 0 bases to trimming and J lost 5 bases, with 7 bases between them. Germline CDR1 and CDR2: SEHNR and FQNEAQ (reference sequence). CDR3 length: 13 amino acids. The CDR3 sequence: CASSLAEGETQYF. The CDR3 region has the DNA TGTGCCAGCAGCTTAGCCGAGGGGGAGACCCAGTACTTC.

The V call is TRBV10-3, the J call TRBJ1-5, with 11 nucleotides matching TRBD1. The CDR3 length is 17 residues. CDR1 is ENHRY, CDR2 SYGVKD, per germline. The trim removed 0 bases at V and 7 bases at J, leaving 8 bases unmatched. The CDR3: CAISESSGTGGFQPQHF. CDR3 bases: TGTGCCATCAGTGAGTCCTCCGGGACAGGGGGATTCCAGCCCCAGCATTTT.

In its sample, this clone was seen once. The chain is built from TRBV2 and TRBJ1-1; unclear D gene. CDR1 and CDR2 (germline): SNHLY, FYNNEI. This CDR3 contains 14 residues. Deletions cut 3 bases from V and 4 bases from J, with 12 bases between. The CDR3 here is CASSEGKVGTEAFF. DNA for the CDR3: TGTGCCAGCAGTGAGGGCAAGGTCGGCACTGAAGCTTTCTTT.

The gene calls are TRBV28 and TRBJ1-5, with 8 bases lining up with TRBD1. Looked up from germline, CDR1 is MDHEN and CDR2 is SYDVKM. V dropped 4 bases and J dropped 5; count of bases not matched to a gene: 4. The CDR3 contains 14 residues. The CDR3 DNA reads as TGTGCCAGCAGTTCTGGACAGGGAGATCAGCCCCAGCATTTT. Protein product: CASSSGQGDQPQHF.

The chain has TRBV21-1 and TRBJ1-2. TRBV21-1 is described as a pseudogene. The CDR3 spans 12 residues. CDR3 coding DNA: TGTGCCAGCAGCGCTCGTAACTATGGCTACACCTTC. Protein product: CASSARNYGYTF.

The chain combines TRBV7-2 with TRBJ2-2; possibly TRBD2 for D (6 bases). Trimming took off 5 bases at V and 1 base at J, with 14 bases between the two ends. The CDR3 has 16 amino acids. Germline V gene data show CDR1 as SGHTA and CDR2 as FQGNSA. DNA for the CDR3: TGTGCCAGCAGCATGTTTCTAGCGAGGAACACCGGGGAGCTGTTTTTT. Translating it yields CASSMFLARNTGELFF.

The gene calls are TRBV6-6 and TRBJ1-1; D is unresolved. CDR3 length equals 11 residues. V was cut by 4 bases and J by 8 bases, with 8 bases left in between. Looked up from germline, CDR1 is MNHNY and CDR2 is SVGAGI (reference sequence). The CDR3 sequence: CASSFGSEAFF. CDR3 coding DNA: TGTGCCAGCAGTTTCGGTTCAGAAGCTTTCTTT.

This chain joins TRBV5-1 and TRBJ2-1, with D maybe TRBD2 (5 bases). CDR3 length equals 17 residues. Germline values: CDR1 SGHRS, CDR2 YFSETQ. V was cut by 2 bases and J by 2 bases, with 17 bases left in between. The CDR3 reads CASSFPGNPTTYNEQFF. As DNA, the CDR3 is TGCGCCAGCAGCTTCCCCGGGAACCCCACGACCTACAATGAGCAGTTCTTC. Supplemented by reference TRBV5-1 and TRBJ2-1, the full variable domain reads KAGVTQTPRYLIKTRGQQVTLSCSPISGHRSVSWYQQTPGQGLQFLFEYFSETQRNKGNFPGRFSGRQFSNSRSEMNVSTLELGDSALYLCASSFPGNPTTYNEQFFGPGTRLTVL.

The chain links TRBV5-1 to TRBJ2-1; tentative D call: TRBD1 (6 bases). CDR1 and CDR2 (germline): SGHRS, YFSETQ. The CDR3 is 15 residues long. V gave up 4 bases and J gave up 6 bases, with 17 bases separating them. The CDR3 DNA sequence: TGCGCCAGCAGCCAAACAGGGAGAGGGTCCAATGAGCAGTTCTTC. Protein sequence: CASSQTGRGSNEQFF.

The CDR3 DNA reads TGTGCCAGCAGCCCGGTTGGCGGGAGCAATCAGCCCCAGCATTTT. This translates into CASSPVGGSNQPQHF. The V gene is TRBV5-4, the J gene TRBJ1-5; D not certain. Germline V lookup: CDR1 SGHNT, CDR2 YYREEE (reference sequence). Trimming cost V 4 bases and J 1 base, with 12 bases left between them. This CDR3 has 15 amino acids.

This chain joins TRBV5-4 and TRBJ2-7; 8 bases agree with TRBD2. Germline-derived CDR1 and CDR2 are SGHNT and YYREEE (reference sequence). V shed 4 bases and J 4 bases; nucleotides not matched to a gene: 7. The CDR3 is made up of 14 amino acids. CDR3 region: CASSTGLEIYEQYF. The CDR3 DNA sequence: TGTGCCAGCAGCACGGGACTAGAAATATACGAGCAGTACTTC.

V gene TRBV6-1 combines with J gene TRBJ1-5; possible D gene TRBD1, 5 bases. Trimming left V 2 bases short and J 2 bases short, with 13 bases between. Germline loops: CDR1 MNHNS, CDR2 SASEGT. The CDR3 has 16 amino acids. CDR3 bases: TGTGCCAGCAGTGAAAGACCGGGGACTGGCAATCAGCCCCAGCATTTT. Its translation is CASSERPGTGNQPQHF.

The chain joins TRBV5-1 to TRBJ2-3; D unclear. The CDR3 has 14 residues. The V end was cut by 2 bases, the J end by 0 bases, with 7 bases between. CDR1 is SGHRS, CDR2 YFSETQ, per germline. CDR3 coding DNA: TGCGCCAGCAGCTTAGGGCGGAGCACAGATACGCAGTATTTT. It is translated as CASSLGRSTDTQYF. Complete variable domain (other parts from reference TRBV5-1 and TRBJ2-3): KAGVTQTPRYLIKTRGQQVTLSCSPISGHRSVSWYQQTPGQGLQFLFEYFSETQRNKGNFPGRFSGRQFSNSRSEMNVSTLELGDSALYLCASSLGRSTDTQYFGPGTRLTVL.

CDR3: CASSPRGETQYF. The CDR3 coding sequence is TGTGCCAGCAGCCCTAGGGGGGAGACCCAGTACTTC. The chain is built from TRBV7-2 and TRBJ2-5; tentatively, D is TRBD1 (6 bases). Per germline, CDR1 SGHTA and CDR2 FQGNSA. Trimming shortened V by 5 bases and J by 5 bases, and 9 bases separated the two germline ends. This CDR3 spans 12 amino acids. Full variable domain (outside the CDR3, taken from reference TRBV7-2 and TRBJ2-5): GAGVSQSPSNKVTEKGKDVELRCDPISGHTALYWYRQSLGQGLEFLIYFQGNSAPDKSGLPSDRFSAERTGGSVSTLTIQRTQQEDSAVYLCASSPRGETQYFGPGTRLLVL.

V is TRBV4-1 and J is TRBJ2-1; 10 bases are a match to TRBD2. Germline V CDR1 and CDR2: MGHRA, YSYEKL. With 0 bases clipped from V and 6 bases from J, the junction kept 5 bases outside the gene matches. This CDR3 has 16 amino acids. CDR3: CASSQDASGRANEQFF. The CDR3, as DNA: TGCGCCAGCAGCCAAGATGCGAGCGGGAGGGCCAATGAGCAGTTCTTC.

The chain joins TRBV6-1 to TRBJ1-1; tentative D call: TRBD1 (6 bases). Germline V gives CDR1 MNHNS, CDR2 SASEGT. V dropped 1 base and J dropped 5 bases, with 11 bases sitting between them. This CDR3 comprises 14 residues. The CDR3: CASSEVGGRTEAFF. Written as DNA, the CDR3 is TGTGCCAGCAGTGAAGTAGGGGGTCGAACTGAAGCTTTCTTT.

The chain links TRBV20-1 to TRBJ2-7, with a tentative D call TRBD2 (5 bases). Germline V lookup: CDR1 DFQATT, CDR2 SNEGSKA (reference sequence). Trimming left V 4 bases short and J 3 bases short, with 7 bases between. The CDR3 is made up of 11 amino acids. CDR3 bases: TGCAGTGCTATCCGGGACTACGAGCAGTACTTC. Amino acid sequence: CSAIRDYEQYF.